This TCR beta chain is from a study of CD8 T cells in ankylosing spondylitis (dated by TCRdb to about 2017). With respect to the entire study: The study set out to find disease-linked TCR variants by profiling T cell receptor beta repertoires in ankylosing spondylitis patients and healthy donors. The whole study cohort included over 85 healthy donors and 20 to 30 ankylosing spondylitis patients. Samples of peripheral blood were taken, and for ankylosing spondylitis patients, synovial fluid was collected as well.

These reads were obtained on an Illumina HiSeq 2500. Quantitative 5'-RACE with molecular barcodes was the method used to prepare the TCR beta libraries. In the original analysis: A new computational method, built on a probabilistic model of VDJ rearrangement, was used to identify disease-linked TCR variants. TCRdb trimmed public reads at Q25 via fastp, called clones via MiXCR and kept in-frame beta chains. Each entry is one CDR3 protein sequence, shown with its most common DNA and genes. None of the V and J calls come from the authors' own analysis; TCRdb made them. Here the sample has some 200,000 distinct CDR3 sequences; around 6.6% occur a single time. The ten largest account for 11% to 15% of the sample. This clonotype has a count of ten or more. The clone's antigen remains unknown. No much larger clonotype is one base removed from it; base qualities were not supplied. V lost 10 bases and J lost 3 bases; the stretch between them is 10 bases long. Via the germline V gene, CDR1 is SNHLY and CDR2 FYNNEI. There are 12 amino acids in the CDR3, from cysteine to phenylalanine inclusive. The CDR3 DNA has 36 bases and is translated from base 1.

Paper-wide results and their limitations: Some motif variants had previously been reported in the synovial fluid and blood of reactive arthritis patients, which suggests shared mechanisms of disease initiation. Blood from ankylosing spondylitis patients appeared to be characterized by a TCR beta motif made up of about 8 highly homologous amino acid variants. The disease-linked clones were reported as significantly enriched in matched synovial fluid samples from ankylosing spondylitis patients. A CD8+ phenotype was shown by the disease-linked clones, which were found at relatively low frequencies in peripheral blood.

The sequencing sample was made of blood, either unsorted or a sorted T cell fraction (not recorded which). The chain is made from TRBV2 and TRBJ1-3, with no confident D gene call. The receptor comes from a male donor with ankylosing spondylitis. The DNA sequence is TGTGCCATACCGACCGTTGGAAACACCATATATTTT. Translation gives CAIPTVGNTIYF.